This passage covers 15 T cell receptor beta chains from one sample sequenced in a study of blood T cell repertoires in COVID-19. Generated by immunoSEQ multiplex PCR, the TCRdb table keeps only in-frame clones and is missing some. The sample has 270,000 or so clones; approximately 89% are singletons. Input material: PBMCs or T cells enriched from blood (not recorded which). These receptors were collected from a woman in her thirties or forties with acute COVID-19.

The chain couples TRBV28 to TRBJ1-2; D not resolved. The CDR3 extends over 15 amino acids. Germline V gives CDR1 MDHEN, CDR2 SYDVKM. Trimming removed 5 bases at V and 4 bases at J, with 17 bases between. CDR3 nucleotides: TGTGCCAGCAGTCCCTTGGAACGACTGGGCTATGGCTACACCTTC. This codes for CASSPLERLGYGYTF.

The chain employs TRBV7-2 and TRBJ2-3; TRBD2 might be the D (5 bases). Trimming pared 5 bases from V and 4 bases from J, leaving 13 bases between. The CDR3 length is 14 residues. CDR1 and CDR2 (germline): SGHTA, FQGNSA. The CDR3, as DNA: TGTGCCAGCAGCCCGTCATTTAGCGCAGATACGCAGTATTTT. This gives the protein CASSPSFSADTQYF. Together with reference TRBV7-2 and TRBJ2-3, the CDR3 gives the full variable domain: GAGVSQSPSNKVTEKGKDVELRCDPISGHTALYWYRQSLGQGLEFLIYFQGNSAPDKSGLPSDRFSAERTGGSVSTLTIQRTQQEDSAVYLCASSPSFSADTQYFGPGTRLTVL.

The chain combines TRBV5-8 with TRBJ1-5, with TRBD1 matching over 7 bases. CDR3 length: 18 residues. Losses at the gene ends were 4 bases for V and 1 base for J; bases not matched to a gene: 14. The germline CDR1 and CDR2 sequences are SGHTS and YDEGEE. Written as DNA, the CDR3 is TGTGCCAGCAGCACCTCGGGACAGAGCCTACAGAGCAATCAGCCCCAGCATTTT. Translating it yields CASSTSGQSLQSNQPQHF.

CDR3 nucleotides: TGTGCCACCATGGCGGGGGGCATCACTGAAGCTTTCTTT. Amino acid sequence: CATMAGGITEAFF. The genes are TRBV30 and TRBJ1-1, with TRBD1 as a possible D gene (6 bases). This CDR3 spans 13 amino acids. Trimming took 8 bases from V and 4 from J, leaving 17 bases between them. Germline V gene data show CDR1 as GTSNPN and CDR2 as SVGIG (reference sequence).

The rearrangement uses TRBV7-3 and TRBJ2-3; D is ambiguous. The germline V gene has CDR1 SGHTA and CDR2 FQGTGA. Trimming cost V 3 bases and J 1 base, with 5 bases left between them. The CDR3 extends over 13 amino acids. The CDR3 DNA follows: TGTGCCAGCAGCTTTACAGGCACAGATACGCAGTATTTT. Translated, it gives CASSFTGTDTQYF.

This sequence joins TRBV18 and TRBJ2-6; the D gene is possibly TRBD1 (5 bases). CDR1 and CDR2 (germline): KGHSH, LQKENI. The length of the CDR3 is 18 residues. V was pared by 1 base and J by 1 base, with 14 bases between. CDR3 in DNA: TGTGCCAGCTCACCACGGACATCAAGAGTGTCTGGGGCCAACGTCCTGACTTTC. Amino acids: CASSPRTSRVSGANVLTF. Full variable domain (rest looked up from reference TRBV18 and TRBJ2-6): NAGVMQNPRHLVRRRGQEARLRCSPMKGHSHVYWYRQLPEEGLKFMVYLQKENIIDESGMPKERFSAEFPKEGPSILRIQQVVRGDSAAYFCASSPRTSRVSGANVLTFGAGSRLTVL.

The chain carries TRBV11-2 and TRBJ1-4, with D perhaps matching TRBD1 (6 bases). Trimming cost V 2 bases and J 4 bases, with 14 bases left between them. Germline lookup yields CDR1 SGHAT and CDR2 FQNNGV. The CDR3 length is 16 residues. The CDR3 DNA reads TGTGCCAGCAGCTTAACCACAGGGCTATTTAATGAAAAACTGTTTTTT. Its protein product is CASSLTTGLFNEKLFF.

The chain recombines TRBV3-1 (or the pseudogene TRBV3-2) with TRBJ2-5; 13 bases are shared with TRBD2. Trimming cost V 3 bases and J 5 bases; bases outside gene matches: 12. Germline V lookup: CDR1 LGHDT, CDR2 YNNKEL (reference sequence). CDR3 length: 18 amino acids. The CDR3, as DNA: TGTGCCAGCAGCCAGGTCGGAGAGGGACTAGCGGGACGGGAGACCCAGTACTTC. This encodes CASSQVGEGLAGRETQYF.

The genes are TRBV3-1 (or the pseudogene TRBV3-2) and TRBJ1-6; 7 nucleotides agree with TRBD1. The V segment lost 3 bases and the J segment 8 bases; nucleotides outside the gene matches: 4. CDR3 length: 14 residues. Looked up from germline, CDR1 is LGHDT and CDR2 is YNNKEL (reference sequence). CDR3 sequence: CASSHGTADSPLHF. Written as DNA, the CDR3 is TGTGCCAGCAGCCACGGGACAGCAGATTCACCCCTCCACTTT.

CDR3 DNA sequence: TGTGCCAGCAGCTTAGGACGGGGTAATGAAAAACTGTTTTTT. This sequence encodes CASSLGRGNEKLFF. V gene TRBV5-6 combines with J gene TRBJ1-4; D remains ambiguous. Germline-derived CDR1 and CDR2 are SGHDT and YYEEEE. V shed 2 bases and J shed 4 bases, with 9 bases lying between them. The CDR3 totals 14 residues.

This chain uses TRBV7-8 with TRBJ2-3; 10 nucleotides align to TRBD2. V was pared by 1 base and J by 6 bases, with 7 bases of the junction left unmatched. Germline assignment: CDR1 SGHVS and CDR2 FQNEAQ. This CDR3 is built from 16 residues. The CDR3 sequence is CASSLGSGRAADTQYF. CDR3 bases: TGTGCCAGCAGCTTAGGGAGCGGGAGGGCGGCCGATACGCAGTATTTT.

The chain combines TRBV19 with TRBJ1-2; 7 bases are shared with TRBD1. This CDR3 is built from 16 residues. CDR1 LNHDA and CDR2 SQIVND come from the germline V gene (reference sequence). After removal of 6 bases from V and 0 bases from J, the junction contained 10 bases not matched to a gene. CDR3 residues: CASRTGQPSANYGYTF. The CDR3 region has the DNA TGTGCCAGTAGGACGGGACAGCCCTCAGCTAACTATGGCTACACCTTC.

The chain recombines TRBV3-1 (or the pseudogene TRBV3-2) with TRBJ1-6; D is uncertain. The CDR3 is made up of 17 amino acids. Germline CDR1 and CDR2: LGHDT and YNNKEL (reference sequence). V lost 0 bases to trimming and J lost 4 bases, with 13 bases between them. The CDR3 DNA follows: TGTGCCAGCAGCCAAGACCCCACCGAGGGATATAATTCACCCCTCCACTTT. This gives the protein CASSQDPTEGYNSPLHF.

Only a few counts were recorded for this clone. The genes are TRBV28 and TRBJ1-5, with 9 bases matching TRBD1. The CDR3 is made up of 18 amino acids. Germline V gene lookup returns CDR1 MDHEN and CDR2 SYDVKM. After removal of 3 bases from V and 1 base from J, the junction contained 10 bases not matched to a gene. CDR3 amino acids: CASSFYRTGDMSNQPQHF. CDR3 nucleotide sequence: TGTGCCAGCAGTTTTTATCGGACAGGGGATATGAGCAATCAGCCCCAGCATTTT.

The rearrangement joins TRBV7-9 to TRBJ2-3; 10 bases are a match to TRBD2. V was pared by 7 bases and J by 1 base, with 5 bases of the junction left unmatched. Per the germline V gene, CDR1 is SEHNR and CDR2 is FQNEAQ (reference sequence). CDR3 length: 15 residues. The CDR3 spells CASIAGTSGTDTQYF. CDR3 bases: TGTGCCAGCATCGCCGGGACTAGCGGCACAGATACGCAGTATTTT.